The subject of this entry is one TCR beta chain. What it binds is unknown. TCRdb re-analysed the reads in MiXCR, keeping a single row per CDR3 protein. The sample shows some 680,000 distinct CDR3 sequences, under 40% of them seen only once. This specimen comes from a study of T cell repertoires in cytomegalovirus infection. Study summary: Indications came from public TCR beta signatures; they pointed to CMV infection and to a matching HLA type.

Study conclusions and caveats: Summed frequency of shared TCR beta families picked out CMV carriers who also had the relevant HLA.

Germline V gene data show CDR1 as MNHGY and CDR2 as SAAAGT. CDR3 size: 16 residues. The V end was cut by 4 bases, the J end by 1 base, with 17 bases between. Sequenced input: PBMCs. This receptor was obtained from a human donor in good health (CMV status not recorded). Some clones in this sample may be carry-over from other donors' samples. This chain links TRBV6-8 with TRBJ2-7; D is possibly TRBD2 (6 bases). The DNA for the CDR3 is TGTGCCAGCAGTTTCCTCGGGGTAGCGGATTCCTACGAGCAGTACTTC. Translation: CASSFLGVADSYEQYF.